This TCR beta chain was recovered during a study of shared clonotypes between healthy human individuals. Germline-derived CDR1 and CDR2 are LNHDA and SQIVND (reference sequence). V shed 7 bases, J shed 4 bases, and the junction held 12 bases outside the gene matches. This CDR3 region has 15 residues. Some 32,000 T cell genomes, or about 200 ng DNA, went into the sorted-subset replicate PCRs. Repertoires were generated with immunoSEQ multiplex PCR, while TCRdb's copy carries only in-frame clones and drops some. This sample carries roughly 640,000 clones, about 97% of them seen once, and the ten largest clones take less than 0.065%. This clone came up once.

This chain connects TRBV19 to TRBJ1-2, with 7 bases matching TRBD1. Sequencing was performed on naive CD4+ T cells sorted from blood. Specified subset: CD45RA+ positively selected. The clonotype comes from a woman in her twenties or thirties in good health. Written as DNA, the CDR3 is TGTGCCAGTACCAAAATACAGGGGATTGGCTATGGCTACACCTTC. Protein sequence: CASTKIQGIGYGYTF. Drawing the rest from reference TRBV19 and TRBJ1-2, the complete variable domain is DGGITQSPKYLFRKEGQNVTLSCEQNLNHDAMYWYRQDPGQGLRLIYYSQIVNDFQKGDIAEGYSVSREKKESFPLTVTSAQKNPTAFYLCASTKIQGIGYGYTFGSGTRLTVV.